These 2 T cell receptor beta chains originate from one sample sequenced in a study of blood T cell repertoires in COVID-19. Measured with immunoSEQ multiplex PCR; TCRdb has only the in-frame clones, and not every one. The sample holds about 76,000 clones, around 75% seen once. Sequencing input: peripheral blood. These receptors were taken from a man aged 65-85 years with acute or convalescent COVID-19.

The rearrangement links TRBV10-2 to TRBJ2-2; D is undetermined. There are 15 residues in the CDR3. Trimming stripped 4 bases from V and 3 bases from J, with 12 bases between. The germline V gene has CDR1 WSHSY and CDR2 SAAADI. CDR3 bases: TGCGCCAGCAGTGCCGGAGTATTTCACACCGGGGAGCTGTTTTTT. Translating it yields CASSAGVFHTGELFF.

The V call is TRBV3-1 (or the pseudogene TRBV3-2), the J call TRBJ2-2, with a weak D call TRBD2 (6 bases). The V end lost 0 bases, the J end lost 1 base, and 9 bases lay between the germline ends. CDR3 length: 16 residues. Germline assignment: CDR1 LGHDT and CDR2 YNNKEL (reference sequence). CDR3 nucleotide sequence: TGTGCCAGCAGCCAAGATTACGGGGGGAACACCGGGGAGCTGTTTTTT. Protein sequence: CASSQDYGGNTGELFF.